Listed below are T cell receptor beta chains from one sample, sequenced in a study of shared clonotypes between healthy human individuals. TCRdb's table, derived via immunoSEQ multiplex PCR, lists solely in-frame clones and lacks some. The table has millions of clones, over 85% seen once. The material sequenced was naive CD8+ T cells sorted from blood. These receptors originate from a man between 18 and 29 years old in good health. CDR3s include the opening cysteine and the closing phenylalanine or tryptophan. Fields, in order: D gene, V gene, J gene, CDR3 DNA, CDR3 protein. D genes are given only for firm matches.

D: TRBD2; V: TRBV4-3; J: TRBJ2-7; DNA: TGCGCCAGCAGCCCAGGGACTAGCGGCTCCTACGAGCAGTACTTC; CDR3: CASSPGTSGSYEQYF
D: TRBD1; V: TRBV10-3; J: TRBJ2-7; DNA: TGTGCCATCAGTGAGTCCTGGGACAGGGGCGGAGAGCAGTACTTC; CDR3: CAISESWDRGGEQYF
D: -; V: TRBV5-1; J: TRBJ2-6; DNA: TGCGCCAGCAGCTTGGCAGGCGGTGGGGCCAACGTCCTGACTTTC; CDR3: CASSLAGGGANVLTF
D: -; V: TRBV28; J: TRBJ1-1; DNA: TGTGCCAGCAGTTTACGATCGGGTTGGACTGAAGCTTTCTTT; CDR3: CASSLRSGWTEAFF
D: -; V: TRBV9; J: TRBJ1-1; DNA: TGTGCCAGCAGCGTCCCCAGGGACCCCATGAACACTGAAGCTTTCTTT; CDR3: CASSVPRDPMNTEAFF
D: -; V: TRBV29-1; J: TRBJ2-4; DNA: TGCAGCGTTGAAGGGGGGGGACAGCAAGCCAAAAACATTCAGTACTTC; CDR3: CSVEGGGQQAKNIQYF
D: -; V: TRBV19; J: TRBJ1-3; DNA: TGTGCCACCGTGGACAGCGATCTCTCTGGAAACACCATATATTTT; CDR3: CATVDSDLSGNTIYF
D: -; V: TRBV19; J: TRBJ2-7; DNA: TGTGCCAGTACCTTAGTGGCGGGGAGCTCCTACGAGCAGTACTTC; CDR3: CASTLVAGSSYEQYF
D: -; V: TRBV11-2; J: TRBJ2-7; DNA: TGTGCCAGCAGCTTAGTCGGCGGGGAAAGCTCCTACGAGCAGTACTTC; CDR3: CASSLVGGESSYEQYF
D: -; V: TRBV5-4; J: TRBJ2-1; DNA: TGTGCCAGCAACTACGACAGGAACTACAATGAGCAGTTCTTC; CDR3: CASNYDRNYNEQFF
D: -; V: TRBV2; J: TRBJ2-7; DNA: TGTGCCAGCAGTGAAACGGGGAGCTCCTACGAGCAGTACTTC; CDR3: CASSETGSSYEQYF
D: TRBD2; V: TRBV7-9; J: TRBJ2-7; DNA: TGTGCCAGCAGCTTAGCCAGCGGGAGCTTGTCCTACGAGCAGTACTTC; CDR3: CASSLASGSLSYEQYF
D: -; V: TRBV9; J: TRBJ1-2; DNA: TGTGCCAGCAGCGTGGGAGAGAACTATGGCTACACCTTC; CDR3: CASSVGENYGYTF
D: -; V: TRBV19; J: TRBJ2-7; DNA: TGTGCCAGTAGTATAGGGACACCCTCCTACGAGCAGTACTTC; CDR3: CASSIGTPSYEQYF
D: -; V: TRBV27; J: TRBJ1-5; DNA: TGTGCCAGCGGTAACGGGGGCGGTCAGCCCCAGCATTTT; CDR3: CASGNGGGQPQHF